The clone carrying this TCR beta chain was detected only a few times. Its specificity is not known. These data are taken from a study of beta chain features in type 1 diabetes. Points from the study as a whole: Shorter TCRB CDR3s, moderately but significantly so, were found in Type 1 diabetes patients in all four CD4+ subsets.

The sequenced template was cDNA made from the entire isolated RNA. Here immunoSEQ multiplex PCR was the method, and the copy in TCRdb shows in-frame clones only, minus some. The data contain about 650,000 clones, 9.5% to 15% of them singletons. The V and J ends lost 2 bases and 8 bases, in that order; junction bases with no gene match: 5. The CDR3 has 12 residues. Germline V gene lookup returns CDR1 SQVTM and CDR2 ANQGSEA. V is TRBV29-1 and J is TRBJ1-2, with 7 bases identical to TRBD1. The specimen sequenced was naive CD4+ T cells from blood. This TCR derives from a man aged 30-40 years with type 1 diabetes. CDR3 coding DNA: TGCAGCGTTGAAAGGGGGCCGGTAGGCTACACCTTC. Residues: CSVERGPVGYTF.